This T cell receptor beta chain was documented in a study of type 1 and type 2 diabetes patients. Overall study results and limits: Type 2 diabetes patients had few highly-expanded CD4+ clones, median one. Some T1D-only expanded clones might appear in more T2D or control samples.

With V trimmed by 2 bases and J by 4 bases, 4 bases remained unmatched. This CDR3 comprises 16 residues. In germline, CDR1 is MNHEY, CDR2 SMNVEV (reference sequence). PCR was run on genomic DNA. The TCR beta CDR3 region was amplified using 30 forward and 13 reverse primers. TCRdb re-analysed the multiplex PCR reads in MiXCR, keeping a single row per CDR3 protein. There are fewer than 350,000 distinct CDR3 sequences in the sample; 47% occur only once, and roughly 13% lies in the top ten. This clonotype was found a few times. Its cognate antigen is unknown. The TCR sequence derives from a man between 18 and 29 years old with type 2 diabetes. The chain recombines TRBV27 with TRBJ2-7; 14 bases map to TRBD2. Sequenced sample: peripheral blood mononuclear cells (PBMCs). The CDR3 loop reads CASSLRTSGGTYEQYF. The CDR3 DNA is TGTGCCAGCAGTTTAAGGACTAGCGGGGGGACGTACGAGCAGTACTTC.